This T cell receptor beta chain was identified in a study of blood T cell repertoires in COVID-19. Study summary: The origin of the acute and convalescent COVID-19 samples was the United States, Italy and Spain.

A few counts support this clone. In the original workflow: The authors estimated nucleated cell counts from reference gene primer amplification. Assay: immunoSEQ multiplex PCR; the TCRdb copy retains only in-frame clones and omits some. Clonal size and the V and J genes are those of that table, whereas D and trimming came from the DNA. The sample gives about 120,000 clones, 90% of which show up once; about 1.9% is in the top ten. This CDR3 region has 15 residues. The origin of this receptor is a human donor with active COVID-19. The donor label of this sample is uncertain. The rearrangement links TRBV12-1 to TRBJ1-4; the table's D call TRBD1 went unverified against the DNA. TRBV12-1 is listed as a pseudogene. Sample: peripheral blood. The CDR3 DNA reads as TGTGCCAGCAGCTTTGGGGACAGGGAGGTCGAAAAACTGTTTTTT. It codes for CASSFGDREVEKLFF.